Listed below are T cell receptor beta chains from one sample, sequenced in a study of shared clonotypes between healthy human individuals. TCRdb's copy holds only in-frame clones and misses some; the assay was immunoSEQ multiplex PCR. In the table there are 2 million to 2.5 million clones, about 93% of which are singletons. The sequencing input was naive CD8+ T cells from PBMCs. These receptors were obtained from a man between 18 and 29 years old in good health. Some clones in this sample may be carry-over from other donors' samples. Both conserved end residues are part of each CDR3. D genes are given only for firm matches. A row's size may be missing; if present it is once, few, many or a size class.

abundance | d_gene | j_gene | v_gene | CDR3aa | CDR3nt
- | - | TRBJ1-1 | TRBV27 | CASSQGNTEAFF | TGTGCCAGCAGCCAGGGGAACACTGAAGCTTTCTTT
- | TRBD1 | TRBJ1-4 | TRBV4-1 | CASTPQGEFKAANEKLFF | TGCGCCAGCACCCCACAGGGGGAATTTAAAGCAGCTAATGAAAAACTGTTTTTT
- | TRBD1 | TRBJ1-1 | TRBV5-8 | CASSPGQVGAFF | TGTGCCAGCAGCCCTGGACAGGTTGGAGCTTTCTTT
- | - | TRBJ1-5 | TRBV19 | CASSISSQPQHF | TGTGCCAGTAGTATTTCAAGTCAGCCCCAGCATTTT
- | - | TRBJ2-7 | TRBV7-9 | CASSLNTQREQYF | TGTGCCAGCAGCCTAAATACACAAAGGGAGCAGTACTTC
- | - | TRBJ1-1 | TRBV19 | CASSIVQGNEAFF | TGTGCCAGTAGTATAGTGCAGGGGAATGAAGCTTTCTTT
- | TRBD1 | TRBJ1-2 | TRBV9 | CASSAGAGTDYGYTF | TGTGCCAGCAGCGCCGGGGCCGGGACAGATTATGGCTACACCTTC
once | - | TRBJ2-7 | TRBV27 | CASSLDGAVVNYEQYF | TGTGCCAGCAGTTTAGATGGAGCGGTAGTGAACTACGAGCAGTACTTC
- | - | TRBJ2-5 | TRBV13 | CASSSAYGLRKRETQYF | TGTGCCAGCAGCTCCGCGTATGGCCTCAGAAAGCGGGAGACCCAGTACTTC
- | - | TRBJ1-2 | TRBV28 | CASSNTGPYTF | TGTGCCAGCAGTAACACAGGGCCCTACACCTTC
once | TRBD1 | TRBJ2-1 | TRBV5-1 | CASSWGQGTEQFF | TGCGCCAGCAGCTGGGGACAGGGGACTGAGCAGTTCTTC
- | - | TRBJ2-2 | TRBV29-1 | CSVEGAGNTGELFF | TGCAGCGTTGAAGGGGCAGGGAACACCGGGGAGCTGTTTTTT
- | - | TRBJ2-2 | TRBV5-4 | CASSFGTGELFF | TGTGCCAGCAGCTTTGGCACCGGGGAGCTGTTTTTT
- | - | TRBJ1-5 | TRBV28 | CASSQEFNNQPQHF | TGTGCCAGCAGCCAAGAGTTTAATAATCAGCCCCAGCATTTT
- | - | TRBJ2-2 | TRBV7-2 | CASSLFGSGTGELFF | TGTGCCAGCAGCTTATTTGGGAGCGGGACCGGGGAGCTGTTTTTT
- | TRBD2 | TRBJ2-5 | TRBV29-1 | CSVAGLAGPFQETQYF | TGCAGCGTTGCGGGACTAGCGGGGCCGTTTCAAGAGACCCAGTACTTC
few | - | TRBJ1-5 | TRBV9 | CASSPNDGVLPNQPQHF | TGTGCCAGCAGCCCTAACGATGGAGTGCTGCCAAATCAGCCCCAGCATTTT
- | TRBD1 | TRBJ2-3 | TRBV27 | CASSRRDSPNTQYF | TGTGCCAGCAGTAGAAGGGACAGCCCAAATACGCAGTATTTT
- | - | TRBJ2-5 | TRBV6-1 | CASSEGVRVVQETQYF | TGTGCCAGCAGTGAAGGAGTCAGGGTAGTGCAGGAGACCCAGTACTTC
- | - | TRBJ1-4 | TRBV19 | CASSPGLGANEKLFF | TGTGCCAGTAGTCCCGGTCTGGGGGCAAATGAAAAACTGTTTTTT